This paragraph covers one T cell receptor beta chain sequence. Its antigen is undetermined. This entry is derived from a study of graft-versus-host responses after intestinal transplantation. Study at large: Recipients had multivisceral, liver-intestinal, or isolated intestinal transplants. Study-wide results and caveats: GvH clones surfaced in recipient marrow, some emerging earlier in ileum or blood. Early after transplant, HvG declines were associated with peak levels of circulating GvH clones.

Data came from immunoSEQ multiplex PCR; TCRdb stores just in-frame clones and leaves some out. Altogether 29,000 or so clones are present, 90% to 95% being singletons, with the ten largest covering 0.65% to 0.8%. CDR3 length equals 15 residues. CDR1 and CDR2 (germline): LNHDA, SQIVND (reference sequence). With 11 bases removed from V and 5 bases from J, the gap between germline ends came to 24 bases. This chain joins TRBV19 and TRBJ1-2, with D possibly being TRBD1 (6 bases). Sequences were derived from PBMCs, sampled approximately 69 days after intestinal transplant. This clonotype originated in a human patient who received an intestinal transplant, so some T cells may come from the graft donor. The CDR3 DNA reads as TGTGCCTCTCGGGAGACAGGCCGGTCGTCTTATGGCTACACCTTC. It is translated as CASRETGRSSYGYTF.